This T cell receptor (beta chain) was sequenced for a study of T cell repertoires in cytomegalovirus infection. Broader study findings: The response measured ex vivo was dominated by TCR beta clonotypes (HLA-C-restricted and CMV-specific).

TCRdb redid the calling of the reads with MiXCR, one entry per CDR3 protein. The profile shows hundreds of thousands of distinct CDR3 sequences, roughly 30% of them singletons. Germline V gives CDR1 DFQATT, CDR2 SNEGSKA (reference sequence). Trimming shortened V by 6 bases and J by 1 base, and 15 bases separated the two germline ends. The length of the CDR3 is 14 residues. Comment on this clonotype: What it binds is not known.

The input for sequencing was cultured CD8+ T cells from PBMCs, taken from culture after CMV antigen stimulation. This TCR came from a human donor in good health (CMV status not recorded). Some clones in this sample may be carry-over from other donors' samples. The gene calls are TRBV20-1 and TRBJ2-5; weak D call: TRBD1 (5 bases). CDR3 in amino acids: CSAPSHRSQETQYF. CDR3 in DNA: TGCAGTGCCCCCTCCCACAGGTCCCAAGAGACCCAGTACTTC.